One sample yielded the 22 T cell receptor beta chains listed below, sequenced in a study of T cells in Graves' hyperthyroidism and ophthalmopathy. The source material, RNA transcripts, was used to amplify TCR beta CDR3 regions. RT-PCR in the first round (using the HTBI primer set) targeted the TCR CDR3. TCRdb passed the multiplex PCR reads through MiXCR, listing each CDR3 protein once. This sample has a few hundred thousand distinct CDR3 sequences; 20% to 25% occur once, and the top ten carry 73%. Sequenced material: blood. The source is a man aged 50 to 60 with Graves' hyperthyroidism.

In this sample, this clonotype turned up a few times. The chain has TRBV5-1 and TRBJ1-1, with D unresolved. The V and J ends lost 3 bases and 1 base respectively, with 13 bases between them. The germline gives CDR1 SGHRS, CDR2 YFSETQ. The CDR3 extends over 15 amino acids. The CDR3 nucleotides are TGCGCCAGCAGCTCGAACCGGGGAAAGAACACTGAAGCTTTCTTT. Translated, it gives CASSSNRGKNTEAFF.

This clonotype turned up a few times. V is TRBV29-1 and J is TRBJ1-1; TRBD1 might be the D (6 bases). The CDR3 length is 14 residues. V dropped 1 base and J dropped 1 base, with 10 bases sitting between them. Per germline, CDR1 SQVTM and CDR2 ANQGSEA. In nucleotides, the CDR3 is TGCAGCGTTGAAGGCCAAGGGGGGAACACTGAAGCTTTCTTT. This encodes CSVEGQGGNTEAFF. Variable domain in full (rest from reference TRBV29-1 and TRBJ1-1): SAVISQKPSRDICQRGTSLTIQCQVDSQVTMMFWYRQQPGQSLTLIATANQGSEATYESGFVIDKFPISRPNLTFSTLTVSNMSPEDSSIYLCSVEGQGGNTEAFFGQGTRLTVV.

This clonotype was seen more than once but under ten times. The genes are TRBV4-1 and TRBJ2-7; perhaps TRBD2 as D (5 bases). V lost 0 bases to trimming and J lost 6 bases, with 24 bases between them. CDR1 MGHRA and CDR2 YSYEKL come from the germline V gene. This CDR3 is 18 amino acids long. CDR3: CASSQDRAAVTRNPEQYF. CDR3 bases: TGCGCCAGCAGCCAAGATCGGGCTGCGGTTACTAGAAACCCCGAGCAGTACTTC.

This clonotype occurred many times. The V call is TRBV28, the J call TRBJ2-5; a possible D gene is TRBD1 (6 bases). The V and J ends lost 10 bases and 5 bases respectively, with 20 bases between them. Germline CDR1 MDHEN, CDR2 SYDVKM. The CDR3 runs to 14 residues. CDR3 DNA: TGTGCCACCCATCAAGGGGGATCTAGCGAGACCCAGTACTTC. This encodes CATHQGGSSETQYF. Full variable domain (rest looked up from reference TRBV28 and TRBJ2-5): DVKVTQSSRYLVKRTGEKVFLECVQDMDHENMFWYRQDPGLGLRLIYFSYDVKMKEKGDIPEGYSVSREKKERFSLILESASTNQTSMYLCATHQGGSSETQYFGPGTRLLVL.

This clonotype was observed a few times. The rearrangement links TRBV6-2 or TRBV6-3 to TRBJ2-7, with 10 bases that match TRBD2. The length of the CDR3 is 13 residues. Germline lookup yields CDR1 MNHEY and CDR2 SVGEGT. Trimming at V came to 8 bases and at J to 8 bases, leaving 9 bases not matched to a gene. The CDR3 spells CASWVSGRIQQYF. As DNA, the CDR3 is TGTGCCAGCTGGGTTAGCGGGAGGATCCAGCAGTACTTC.

This clonotype showed up just a few times. This chain connects TRBV29-1 to TRBJ2-1; the D is unclear. This CDR3 has 11 amino acids. The germline V gene has CDR1 SQVTM and CDR2 ANQGSEA. The V end lost 4 bases, the J end lost 4 bases, and 5 bases lay between the germline ends. CDR3 loop: CSVVRYNEQFF. In nucleotides, the CDR3 is TGCAGCGTTGTTCGATACAATGAGCAGTTCTTC.

The rearrangement joins TRBV5-1 to TRBJ2-2; 9 bases agree with TRBD2. The ends lost 0 bases at V and 5 bases at J; junction bases unmatched: 8. There are 17 residues in the CDR3. Germline loops: CDR1 SGHRS, CDR2 YFSETQ. Here the CDR3 DNA reads TGCGCCAGCAGCTTGGCCTTATCTAGCGGGACTACCGGGGAGCTGTTTTTT. It yields the protein CASSLALSSGTTGELFF.

The chain links TRBV7-2 to TRBJ1-4, with 8 bases identical to TRBD1. In germline, CDR1 is SGHTA, CDR2 FQGNSA. The CDR3 loop spans 15 amino acids. V dropped 2 bases and J dropped 7; count of bases not matched to a gene: 6. CDR3 protein: CASSLQTGVGEKLFF. CDR3 bases: TGTGCCAGCAGCTTACAGACAGGGGTGGGTGAAAAACTGTTTTTT.

V usage is TRBV7-9 and J usage is TRBJ2-5, with 9 bases aligning to TRBD2. This CDR3 contains 16 residues. Per germline, CDR1 SEHNR and CDR2 FQNEAQ (reference sequence). V shed 3 bases and J 5 bases; nucleotides not matched to a gene: 10. The chain's CDR3 is CASSFSAVAGEETQYF. In DNA form, the CDR3 reads TGTGCCAGCAGCTTTTCAGCGGTAGCGGGAGAGGAGACCCAGTACTTC.

This chain connects TRBV6-2 or TRBV6-3 to TRBJ2-1, with a weak D call TRBD2 (5 bases). The CDR3 runs to 13 residues. Germline CDR1 MNHEY, CDR2 SVGEGT. Trimming cost V 2 bases and J 7 bases, with 9 bases left between them. DNA for the CDR3: TGTGCCAGCAGTTACAGTCGAGGGAATGAGCAGTTCTTC. Its protein is CASSYSRGNEQFF.

The table lists this clonotype with a few counts. The rearrangement links TRBV20-1 to TRBJ2-5, with D perhaps TRBD1 or TRBD2 (6 bases each). The germline V gene has CDR1 DFQATT and CDR2 SNEGSKA (reference sequence). The CDR3 is 12 amino acids. The germline V and J ends were trimmed by 5 bases and 5 bases, with 12 bases remaining between them. The CDR3 DNA is TGCAGTGCTGAACAAGGGGGGGAGACCCAGTACTTC. It translates to CSAEQGGETQYF.

The chain links TRBV5-1 to TRBJ2-7; tentative D call: TRBD1 (5 bases). Trimming left V 0 bases short and J 4 bases short, with 11 bases between. The CDR3 consists of 14 residues. Looked up from germline, CDR1 is SGHRS and CDR2 is YFSETQ. This chain's CDR3 is CASSLAEAGYEQYF. CDR3 DNA sequence: TGCGCCAGCAGCTTGGCCGAGGCAGGGTACGAGCAGTACTTC. Together with reference TRBV5-1 and TRBJ2-7, the CDR3 gives the full variable domain: KAGVTQTPRYLIKTRGQQVTLSCSPISGHRSVSWYQQTPGQGLQFLFEYFSETQRNKGNFPGRFSGRQFSNSRSEMNVSTLELGDSALYLCASSLAEAGYEQYFGPGTRLTVT.

This chain joins TRBV11-2 and TRBJ1-1; tentatively, D is TRBD1 (5 bases). The germline V gene encodes CDR1 SGHAT and CDR2 FQNNGV. This CDR3 has 15 residues. V was shortened by 5 bases and J by 1 base, with 14 bases between the two germline ends. CDR3 sequence reads: CASSPRGLPNTEAFF. The DNA for the CDR3 is TGTGCCAGCAGCCCAAGGGGACTCCCGAACACTGAAGCTTTCTTT. The entire variable domain, with the rest obtained from reference TRBV11-2 and TRBJ1-1, is as follows: EAGVAQSPRYKIIEKRQSVAFWCNPISGHATLYWYQQILGQGPKLLIQFQNNGVVDDSQLPKDRFSAERLKGVDSTLKIQPAKLEDSAVYLCASSPRGLPNTEAFFGQGTRLTVV.

The chain recombines TRBV7-9 with TRBJ1-1, with D uncertain. Deletions cut 1 base from V and 2 bases from J, with 8 bases between. In germline, CDR1 is SEHNR, CDR2 FQNEAQ (reference sequence). This CDR3 spans 14 amino acids. The CDR3 loop reads CASSLVSGNTEAFF. CDR3 coding DNA: TGTGCCAGCAGCTTAGTGAGCGGAAACACTGAAGCTTTCTTT.

This clonotype was seen repeatedly, ten times or more. The gene calls are TRBV11-2 and TRBJ2-1, with 14 bases lining up with TRBD2. With V trimmed by 5 bases and J by 10 bases, 7 bases remained unmatched. Germline CDR1 and CDR2: SGHAT and FQNNGV. The CDR3 is made up of 15 amino acids. The chain's CDR3 is CASSPGLAGAREQFF. The CDR3 coding sequence is TGTGCCAGCAGCCCGGGACTAGCGGGAGCGAGGGAGCAGTTCTTC.

This clonotype was picked up many times. The gene calls are TRBV5-1 and TRBJ2-1; TRBD1 agrees at 8 bases. V lost 0 bases and J lost 2; bases outside the gene matches: 4. The CDR3 contains 16 residues. From germline, CDR1 is SGHRS and CDR2 YFSETQ. The chain's CDR3 is CASSLAGQGPYNEQFF. The DNA for the CDR3 is TGCGCCAGCAGCTTGGCTGGACAGGGTCCCTACAATGAGCAGTTCTTC.

There are a few counts of this clonotype. The CDR3 sequence: CSVTGQGFTDTQYF. The CDR3 DNA is TGCAGCGTTACGGGACAAGGGTTTACAGATACGCAGTATTTT. The V gene is TRBV29-1, the J gene TRBJ2-3; D is perhaps TRBD1 (6 bases). The CDR3 contains 14 residues. Germline lookup yields CDR1 SQVTM and CDR2 ANQGSEA. Trimming left V 5 bases short and J 3 bases short, with 15 bases between.

This chain links TRBV20-1 with TRBJ2-7; D is perhaps TRBD2 (5 bases). With 6 bases removed from V and 1 base from J, the gap between germline ends came to 13 bases. The CDR3 has 13 residues. Germline-derived CDR1 and CDR2 are DFQATT and SNEGSKA (reference sequence). The CDR3 sequence: CSAVWTSSYEQYF. The CDR3 bases are TGCAGTGCCGTTTGGACTTCGTCCTACGAGCAGTACTTC.

This clonotype was detected ten times or more. The genes are TRBV11-3 and TRBJ2-1; the match to TRBD1 covers 7 bases. The V gene end was trimmed by 3 bases and the J gene end by 2 bases; junction bases not matched to a gene: 4. The CDR3 sequence is 15 residues long. Looked up from germline, CDR1 is SGHNT and CDR2 is YENEEA. This CDR3 is CASSLTGSAYNEQFF. Written as DNA, the CDR3 is TGTGCCAGCAGCTTGACAGGGAGCGCCTACAATGAGCAGTTCTTC.

V gene TRBV6-1 combines with J gene TRBJ2-7, with D maybe TRBD1 (6 bases). The CDR3 totals 14 residues. Germline values: CDR1 MNHNS, CDR2 SASEGT. The V end was cut by 7 bases, the J end by 6 bases, with 19 bases between. The CDR3 loop is CASKQGPYFGEQYF. DNA of the CDR3: TGTGCCAGCAAACAGGGCCCCTACTTTGGCGAGCAGTACTTC.

The sample holds a few counts of this clonotype. The chain combines TRBV5-1 with TRBJ1-2; TRBD1 matches 7 bases. CDR3 length: 17 residues. Unmatched junction bases numbered 15, after V lost 0 bases and J lost 7 bases. Germline V gives CDR1 SGHRS, CDR2 YFSETQ. The CDR3 is CASSLDGTVDRGGGYTF. The CDR3 coding sequence is TGCGCCAGCAGCTTGGATGGGACAGTGGATCGAGGAGGTGGCTACACCTTC.

This clonotype came up once. CDR3 loop: CATPDRAKGNQPQHF. In DNA form, the CDR3 reads TGTGCCACCCCAGACAGGGCGAAGGGCAATCAGCCCCAGCATTTT. The chain couples TRBV19 to TRBJ1-5; TRBD1 matches 7 bases. The trim removed 10 bases at V and 2 bases at J, leaving 11 bases unmatched. Germline CDR1 LNHDA, CDR2 SQIVND (reference sequence). This CDR3 contains 15 residues.